One and the same sample provided the 2 T cell receptor beta chains below, sequenced in a study of cytomegalovirus exposure and HLA in healthy donors. PCR primers comprised 60 Vbeta and 13 Jbeta primers. Here immunoSEQ multiplex PCR was the method, and the copy in TCRdb shows in-frame clones only, minus some. The sample consists of 150,000 to 200,000 clones, around 80% of them appearing once. The specimen was PBMCs. The receptors come from a male donor in good health and CMV-seropositive.

This clone was seen a single time. This rearrangement joins TRBV7-6 to TRBJ1-5; 9 bases agree with TRBD1. The CDR3 is 14 residues long. The V gene's germline CDR1 is SGHVS and CDR2 FNYEAQ. V shed 5 bases, J shed 3 bases, and the junction held 2 bases outside the gene matches. The CDR3 loop is CASSRTGVNQPQHF. CDR3 nucleotide sequence: TGTGCCAGCAGCCGGACAGGGGTCAATCAGCCCCAGCATTTT.

The chain uses TRBV9 and TRBJ2-2; 13 bases match TRBD2. CDR3 size: 17 residues. CDR1 and CDR2 from the germline V gene are SGDLS and YYNGEE. V was clipped by 0 bases and J by 5 bases; unmatched bases: 4. The CDR3 here is CASSVELAGGETGELFF. CDR3 bases: TGTGCCAGCAGCGTAGAACTAGCGGGAGGGGAGACCGGGGAGCTGTTTTTT.